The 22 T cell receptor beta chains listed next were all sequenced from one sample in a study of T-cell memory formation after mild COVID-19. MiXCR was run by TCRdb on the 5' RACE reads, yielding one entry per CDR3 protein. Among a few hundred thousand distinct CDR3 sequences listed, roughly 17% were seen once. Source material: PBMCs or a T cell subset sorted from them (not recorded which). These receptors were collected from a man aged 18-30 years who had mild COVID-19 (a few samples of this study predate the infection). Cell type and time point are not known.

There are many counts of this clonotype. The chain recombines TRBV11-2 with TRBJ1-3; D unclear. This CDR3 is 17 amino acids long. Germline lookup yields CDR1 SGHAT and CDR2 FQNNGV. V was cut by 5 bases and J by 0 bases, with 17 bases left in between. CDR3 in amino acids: CASSRNPKGLSGNTIYF. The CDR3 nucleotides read TGTGCCAGCAGCCGAAACCCCAAGGGCCTCTCTGGAAACACCATATATTTT.

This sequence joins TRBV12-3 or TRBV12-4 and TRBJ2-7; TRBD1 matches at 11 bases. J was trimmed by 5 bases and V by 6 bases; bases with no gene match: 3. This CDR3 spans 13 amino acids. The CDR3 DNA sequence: TGTGCCAGCAGACGGACAGGGGGCCACGAGCAGTACTTC. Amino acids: CASRRTGGHEQYF.

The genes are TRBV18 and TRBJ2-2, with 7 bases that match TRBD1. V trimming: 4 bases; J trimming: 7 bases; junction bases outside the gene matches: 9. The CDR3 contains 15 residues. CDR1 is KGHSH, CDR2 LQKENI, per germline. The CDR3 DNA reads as TGTGCCAGCTCACGGGACAGACCTATGAGCGGGGAGCTGTTTTTT. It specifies CASSRDRPMSGELFF. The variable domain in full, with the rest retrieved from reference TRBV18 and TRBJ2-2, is NAGVMQNPRHLVRRRGQEARLRCSPMKGHSHVYWYRQLPEEGLKFMVYLQKENIIDESGMPKERFSAEFPKEGPSILRIQQVVRGDSAAYFCASSRDRPMSGELFFGEGSRLTVL.

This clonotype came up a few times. The CDR3 bases are TGTGCCAGCAGTTTACAGGACAGCGATCAGCCCCAGCATTTT. Protein: CASSLQDSDQPQHF. The V call is TRBV28, the J call TRBJ1-5; tentatively, D is TRBD1 (6 bases). Trimming pared 2 bases from V and 5 bases from J, leaving 10 bases between. In germline, CDR1 is MDHEN, CDR2 SYDVKM. CDR3 length: 14 residues.

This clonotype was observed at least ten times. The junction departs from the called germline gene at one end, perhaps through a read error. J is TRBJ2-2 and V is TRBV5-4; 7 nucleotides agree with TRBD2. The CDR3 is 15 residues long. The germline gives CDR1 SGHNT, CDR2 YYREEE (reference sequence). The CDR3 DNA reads TGTGCCAGCAGGTTGGGAGGGGCTGACACCGGGGAGCTGTTTTTT. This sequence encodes CASRLGGADTGELFF.

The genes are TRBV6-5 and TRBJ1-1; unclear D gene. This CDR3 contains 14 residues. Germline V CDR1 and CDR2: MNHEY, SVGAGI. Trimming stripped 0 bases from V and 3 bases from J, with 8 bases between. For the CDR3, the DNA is TGTGCCAGCAGTTACTCGACCCGGGACACTGAAGCTTTCTTT. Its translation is CASSYSTRDTEAFF.

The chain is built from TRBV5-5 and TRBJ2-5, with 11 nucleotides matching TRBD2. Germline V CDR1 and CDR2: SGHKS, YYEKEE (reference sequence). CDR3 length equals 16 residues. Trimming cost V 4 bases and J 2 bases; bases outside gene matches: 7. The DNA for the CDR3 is TGTGCCAGCAGCCCACCCGGACTAGCGGGTCAAGAGACCCAGTACTTC. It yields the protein CASSPPGLAGQETQYF.

CDR3 nucleotide sequence: TGTGCCAGCAGCTTGGCCCCGGGACAGGGGTACAATGAGCAGTTCTTC. Protein: CASSLAPGQGYNEQFF. V and J are TRBV5-5 and TRBJ2-1; 10 nucleotides line up with TRBD1. V was pared by 0 bases and J by 4 bases, with 4 bases of the junction left unmatched. Germline CDR1 SGHKS, CDR2 YYEKEE (reference sequence). CDR3 length: 16 residues.

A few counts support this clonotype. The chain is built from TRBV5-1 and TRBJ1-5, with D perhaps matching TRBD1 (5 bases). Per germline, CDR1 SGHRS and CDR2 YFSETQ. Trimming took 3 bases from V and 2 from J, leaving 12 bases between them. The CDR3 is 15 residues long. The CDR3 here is CASSSGLVGNQPQHF. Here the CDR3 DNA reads TGCGCCAGCAGCTCAGGGTTGGTTGGCAATCAGCCCCAGCATTTT.

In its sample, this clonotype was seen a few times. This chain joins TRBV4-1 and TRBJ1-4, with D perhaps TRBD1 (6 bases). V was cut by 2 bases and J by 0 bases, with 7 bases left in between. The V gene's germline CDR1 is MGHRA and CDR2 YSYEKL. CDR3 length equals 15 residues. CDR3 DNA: TGCGCCAGCAGCCAAACAGGGTCAACTAATGAAAAACTGTTTTTT. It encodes CASSQTGSTNEKLFF.

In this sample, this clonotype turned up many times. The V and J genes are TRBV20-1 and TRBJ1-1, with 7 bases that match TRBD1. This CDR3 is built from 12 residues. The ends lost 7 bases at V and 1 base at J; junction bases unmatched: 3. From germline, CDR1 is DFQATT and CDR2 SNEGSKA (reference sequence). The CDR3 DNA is TGCAGTGTTCGGACAGGGAACACTGAAGCTTTCTTT. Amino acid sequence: CSVRTGNTEAFF.

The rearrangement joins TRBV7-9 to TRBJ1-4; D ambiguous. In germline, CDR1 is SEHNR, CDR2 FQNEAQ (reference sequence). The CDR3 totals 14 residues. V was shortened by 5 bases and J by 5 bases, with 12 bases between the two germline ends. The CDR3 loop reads CASSPAAQNEKLFF. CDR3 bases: TGTGCCAGCAGCCCGGCGGCGCAGAATGAAAAACTGTTTTTT.

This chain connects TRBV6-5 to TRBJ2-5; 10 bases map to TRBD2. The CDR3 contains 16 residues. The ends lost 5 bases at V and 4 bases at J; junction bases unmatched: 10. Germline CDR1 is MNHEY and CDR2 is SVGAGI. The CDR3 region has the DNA TGTGCCAGCAGTACCCTGCTAGCGGGGGAGGGAGAGACCCAGTACTTC. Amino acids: CASSTLLAGEGETQYF.

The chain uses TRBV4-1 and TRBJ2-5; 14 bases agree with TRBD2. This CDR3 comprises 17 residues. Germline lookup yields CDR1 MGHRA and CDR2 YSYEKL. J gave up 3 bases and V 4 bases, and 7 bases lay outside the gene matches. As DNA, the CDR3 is TGCGCCAGCAGCCCAAGGACTAGCGGGGGGCCAGAAGAGACCCAGTACTTC. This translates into CASSPRTSGGPEETQYF.

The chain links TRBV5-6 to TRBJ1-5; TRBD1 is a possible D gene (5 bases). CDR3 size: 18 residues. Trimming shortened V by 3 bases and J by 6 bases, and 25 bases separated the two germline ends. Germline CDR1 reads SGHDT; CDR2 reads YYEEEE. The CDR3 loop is CASSSSSADSFGIQPQHF. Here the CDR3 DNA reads TGTGCCAGCAGCTCGTCTTCGGCCGACAGCTTTGGCATTCAGCCCCAGCATTTT.

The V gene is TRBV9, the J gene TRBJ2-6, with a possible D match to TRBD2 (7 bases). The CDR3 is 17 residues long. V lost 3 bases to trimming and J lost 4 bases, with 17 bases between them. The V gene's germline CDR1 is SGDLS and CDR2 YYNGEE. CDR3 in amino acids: CASSARGGGSGANVLTF. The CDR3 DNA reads TGTGCCAGCAGCGCAAGGGGAGGGGGATCCGGGGCCAACGTCCTGACTTTC.

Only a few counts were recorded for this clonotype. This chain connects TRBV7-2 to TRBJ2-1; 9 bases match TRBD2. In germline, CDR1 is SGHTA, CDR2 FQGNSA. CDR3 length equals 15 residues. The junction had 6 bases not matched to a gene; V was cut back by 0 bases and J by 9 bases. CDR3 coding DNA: TGTGCCAGCAGCTTAGCTAGCGGGGGCAGGGGTGAGCAGTTCTTC. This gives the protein CASSLASGGRGEQFF.

CDR3 in amino acids: CASSVDRGVGTQYF. The CDR3 coding sequence is TGTGCCAGCAGTGTGGATAGGGGCGTAGGTACGCAGTATTTT. The chain uses TRBV12-3 or TRBV12-4 and TRBJ2-3; a weak D match, TRBD1 (5 bases). The CDR3 sequence is 14 residues long. The ends were cut back, 5 bases at V and 8 bases at J, with 17 bases in the middle.

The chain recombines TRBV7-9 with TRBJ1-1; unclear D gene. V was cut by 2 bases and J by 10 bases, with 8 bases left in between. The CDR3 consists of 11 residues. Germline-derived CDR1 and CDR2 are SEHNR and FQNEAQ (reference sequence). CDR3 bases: TGTGCCAGCAGCTTAATCCGGGCAGCTTTCTTT. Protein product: CASSLIRAAFF.

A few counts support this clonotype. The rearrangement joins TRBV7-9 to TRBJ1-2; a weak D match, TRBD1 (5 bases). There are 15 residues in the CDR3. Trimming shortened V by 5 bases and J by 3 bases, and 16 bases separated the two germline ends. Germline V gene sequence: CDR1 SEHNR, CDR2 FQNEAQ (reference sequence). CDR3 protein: CASSPGGATDYGYTF. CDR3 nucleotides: TGTGCCAGCAGCCCGGGCGGGGCCACCGACTATGGCTACACCTTC.

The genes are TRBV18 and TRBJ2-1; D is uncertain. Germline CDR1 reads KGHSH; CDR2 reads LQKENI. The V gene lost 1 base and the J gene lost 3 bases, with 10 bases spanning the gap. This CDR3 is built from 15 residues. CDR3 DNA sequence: TGTGCCAGCTCACCACGAAGGGTCCACTACAATGAGCAGTTCTTC. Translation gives CASSPRRVHYNEQFF.

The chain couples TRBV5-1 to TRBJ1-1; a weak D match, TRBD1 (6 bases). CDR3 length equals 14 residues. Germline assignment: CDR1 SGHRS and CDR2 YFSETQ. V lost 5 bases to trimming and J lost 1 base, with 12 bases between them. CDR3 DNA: TGCGCCAGCAGGCCCGGGACATCGAACACTGAAGCTTTCTTT. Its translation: CASRPGTSNTEAFF.